Each of the 2 T cell receptor beta chains below was sequenced from the same sample in a study of tumor-infiltrating lymphocytes in primary liver carcinoma. Without any cell sorting, about 19-32 mg of bulk tissue yielded co-extracted RNA and DNA. Researchers generated TCR beta cDNA from around 0.55 ug of total RNA, relying on a constant-region primer. Library construction for TCR beta comprised three nested multiplex PCR rounds performed with slightly modified ARM-PCR. Investigators reported that the first two PCR rounds, at 10 to 11 cycles each, used TRBV1-TRBV30 forward primers with a C-beta reverse primer. TCRdb reprocessed the multiplex PCR reads via MiXCR and lists one record per CDR3 protein. The sample has approximately 110,000 distinct CDR3 sequences, about 68% seen once. Sequencing input: liver tumor tissue from sampling region 1. As to subset: tumor region T1, superior pole. These receptors were taken from a woman aged 55-70 years with primary liver carcinoma and hepatitis B virus infection.

The chain is built from TRBV12-3 or TRBV12-4 and TRBJ2-1; the match to TRBD2 covers 8 bases. The junction had 11 bases not matched to a gene; V was cut back by 9 bases and J by 4 bases. The CDR3 extends over 15 amino acids. CDR3 nucleotides: TGTGCCAGGTGTCCGGCGGGACTAGAATACAATGAGCAGTTCTTC. Translation gives CARCPAGLEYNEQFF.

This clonotype is medium-sized (0.01 to 0.1%) within its sample. The V and J genes are TRBV11-2 and TRBJ2-7, with D maybe TRBD2 (5 bases). The CDR3 runs 15 residues. Per the germline V gene, CDR1 is SGHAT and CDR2 is FQNNGV. The V and J ends lost 5 bases and 3 bases respectively, with 17 bases between them. Here the CDR3 reads CASSPRTSTSYEQYF. The CDR3 DNA sequence: TGTGCCAGCAGCCCACGGACGTCAACTAGCTACGAGCAGTACTTC. The variable domain in full, completed from reference TRBV11-2 and TRBJ2-7, reads EAGVAQSPRYKIIEKRQSVAFWCNPISGHATLYWYQQILGQGPKLLIQFQNNGVVDDSQLPKDRFSAERLKGVDSTLKIQPAKLEDSAVYLCASSPRTSTSYEQYFGPGTRLTVT.